What follows are 13 T cell receptor beta chains derived from one specimen sequenced in a study of regulatory and conventional T cells in RAG deficiency. The sorted regulatory T cells were CD4+, CD25-high and CD127-low, with genomic DNA sequenced. Sequencing used immunoSEQ multiplex PCR; TCRdb keeps in-frame clones, though not all of them. In the table there are thousands of clones, approximately 94% of which are singletons. This sample was also put to use in a study of regulatory T cells. Per that paper: Amplification used 52 TRBV primers and 13 TRBJ primers.

Sequenced: CD127- CD25+ CD4+ Tregs sorted from blood. These receptors were taken from a human donor in good health.

In its sample, this clone was seen once. The J gene is TRBJ2-1, the V gene TRBV11-2; D is possibly TRBD1 (5 bases). This CDR3 is built from 15 residues. The V gene lost 3 bases and the J gene lost 6 bases, with 15 bases spanning the gap. The germline V gene has CDR1 SGHAT and CDR2 FQNNGV. The CDR3 reads CASSLGIREGNEQFF. The CDR3 DNA follows: TGTGCCAGCAGCTTGGGCATCAGGGAAGGCAATGAGCAGTTCTTC.

There are a few counts of this clone. The chain couples TRBV11-1 to TRBJ1-3, with D possibly TRBD1 on 5 matching bases. The V end lost 3 bases, the J end lost 10 bases, and 13 bases lay between the germline ends. CDR1 and CDR2 (germline): SGHAT, FQDESV (reference sequence). This CDR3 contains 13 residues. The chain's CDR3 is CASSLTAPGTIYF. CDR3 coding DNA: TGTGCCAGCAGCTTGACAGCCCCTGGAACCATATATTTT.

The chain links TRBV10-1 to TRBJ2-7; TRBD2 matches 7 bases. CDR3 length: 14 amino acids. From germline, CDR1 is WNHNN and CDR2 SYGVQD (reference sequence). J gave up 1 base and V 6 bases, and 6 bases lay outside the gene matches. CDR3 sequence reads: CASSGRTKSYEQYF. CDR3 coding DNA: TGCGCCAGCAGCGGGAGGACAAAATCCTACGAGCAGTACTTC.

The V gene is TRBV12-5, the J gene TRBJ2-5, with 11 bases aligning to TRBD2. The CDR3 is 19 amino acids. CDR1 is LGHNT, CDR2 FRNRAP, per germline. Trimming at V came to 2 bases and at J to 4 bases, leaving 15 bases not matched to a gene. CDR3 sequence (DNA): TGTGCTAGTGGTTTGAGGGCCGGGGCTAGCGGGGGGAGGGGAGAGACCCAGTACTTC. Translated, it gives CASGLRAGASGGRGETQYF.

The chain is built from TRBV6-6 and TRBJ2-7; possibly TRBD2 for D (5 bases). CDR1 and CDR2 (germline): MNHNY, SVGAGI (reference sequence). This CDR3 has 13 residues. The germline V and J ends were trimmed by 5 bases and 4 bases, with 12 bases remaining between them. CDR3 protein: CASSARAQYEQYF. As DNA, the CDR3 is TGTGCCAGCAGTGCGAGGGCCCAATACGAGCAGTACTTC.

As concerns this clone: An end of the junction does not agree with germline; a read error may underlie this. The chain couples TRBV7-9 to TRBJ1-1, with a weak D call TRBD1 (5 bases). The length of the CDR3 is 16 residues. The germline CDR1 and CDR2 sequences are SEHNR and FQNEAQ (reference sequence). The CDR3 loop is CASRAGPFSMNTEAFF. CDR3 nucleotides: TGTGCGAGCAGGGCAGGTCCCTTTTCTATGAACACTGAAGCTTTCTTT.

The chain uses TRBV4-1 and TRBJ1-1; no definite D call. CDR1 and CDR2 (germline): MGHRA, YSYEKL. With 1 base removed from V and 14 bases from J, the gap between germline ends came to 17 bases. The CDR3 extends over 13 amino acids. The CDR3 is CASSQAGAGSKFF. The CDR3 nucleotides read TGCGCCAGCAGCCAAGCAGGCGCGGGGAGTAAGTTCTTT.

The chain joins TRBV7-3 to TRBJ2-3; TRBD2 matches 9 bases. Germline values: CDR1 SGHTA, CDR2 FQGTGA. The V segment lost 3 bases and the J segment 3 bases; nucleotides outside the gene matches: 4. The CDR3 contains 15 residues. CDR3 DNA: TGTGCCAGCAGCTTTGGGCTAGCGGGAACAGATACGCAGTATTTT. Protein: CASSFGLAGTDTQYF.

The V gene is TRBV19, the J gene TRBJ2-5; D is perhaps TRBD1 (6 bases). The CDR3 is made up of 16 amino acids. The germline gives CDR1 LNHDA, CDR2 SQIVND (reference sequence). V was cut by 3 bases and J by 1 base, with 15 bases left in between. In DNA form, the CDR3 reads TGTGCCAGTAGTATTAGGGGGTCCTCCCCCCAAGAGACCCAGTACTTC. As protein: CASSIRGSSPQETQYF.

The CDR3 reads CASSGPRGRGVDTQYF. For the CDR3, the DNA is TGTGCCAGTAGTGGCCCTAGAGGGAGGGGTGTGGATACGCAGTATTTT. The chain joins TRBV19 to TRBJ2-3, with 7 bases lining up with TRBD2. J lost 6 bases, V lost 5 bases, and 14 bases had no gene match. This CDR3 contains 16 residues. The V gene's germline CDR1 is LNHDA and CDR2 SQIVND (reference sequence). The variable domain in full, completed from reference TRBV19 and TRBJ2-3, reads DGGITQSPKYLFRKEGQNVTLSCEQNLNHDAMYWYRQDPGQGLRLIYYSQIVNDFQKGDIAEGYSVSREKKESFPLTVTSAQKNPTAFYLCASSGPRGRGVDTQYFGPGTRLTVL.

This chain uses TRBV18 with TRBJ2-5; D unresolved. This CDR3 spans 12 amino acids. The germline V gene encodes CDR1 KGHSH and CDR2 LQKENI. With 3 bases removed from V and 5 bases from J, the gap between germline ends came to 7 bases. This CDR3 is CASSPQKETQYF. CDR3 nucleotide sequence: TGTGCCAGCTCACCCCAGAAGGAGACCCAGTACTTC.

The genes are TRBV30 and TRBJ2-1; 7 bases align to TRBD2. The CDR3 loop spans 14 amino acids. CDR1 and CDR2 from the germline V gene are GTSNPN and SVGIG (reference sequence). After removal of 5 bases from V and 4 bases from J, the junction contained 8 bases not matched to a gene. The CDR3 spells CAWVTGREYNEQFF. As DNA, the CDR3 is TGTGCCTGGGTAACTGGGAGGGAATACAATGAGCAGTTCTTC. The entire variable domain, with the rest obtained from reference TRBV30 and TRBJ2-1, is as follows: SQTIHQWPATLVQPVGSPLSLECTVEGTSNPNLYWYRQAAGRGLQLLFYSVGIGQISSEVPQNLSASRPQDRQFILSSKKLLLSDSGFYLCAWVTGREYNEQFFGPGTRLTVL.

The genes are TRBV7-9 and TRBJ2-7, with TRBD1 identical over 8 bases. The CDR3 is 12 residues long. Germline CDR1 and CDR2: SEHNR and FQNEAQ (reference sequence). V lost 6 bases, J lost 7 bases, and 5 bases stayed unmatched. The CDR3 loop reads CASSSGGGEQYF. CDR3 coding DNA: TGTGCCAGCAGTTCAGGGGGCGGGGAGCAGTACTTC.